Below, one T cell receptor beta chain is given with its context. Its specificity is unknown. This CDR3 is built from 14 residues. Trimming stripped 4 bases from V and 2 bases from J, with 10 bases between. The V gene's germline CDR1 is MNHEY and CDR2 SVGAGI. The sample is drawn from a study of cytomegalovirus exposure and HLA in healthy donors. Study results and limitations: The study designated 150 to 200 TCR beta chains cytomegalovirus-associated.

Clones were sequenced by immunoSEQ multiplex PCR, and TCRdb holds only the in-frame ones, with some missing. This sample has some 240,000 clones, with roughly 91% found just once. The donors formed part of the approximately 120-subject validation cohort, distinct from the approximately 670-subject first cohort. This TCR was recovered from a woman aged 18-29 years in good health and CMV-seropositive. The sequencing input was PBMCs. The chain employs TRBV6-5 and TRBJ2-3, with D possibly TRBD1 on 5 matching bases. The CDR3 spells CASSSGRDTDTQYF. The CDR3 DNA sequence: TGTGCCAGCAGTTCCGGCAGGGACACAGATACGCAGTATTTT.